A single sample gave rise to the 19 T cell receptor beta chains below, sequenced in a study of T cell responses to AZD1222 COVID-19 vaccine. The repertoire was sequenced with immunoSEQ multiplex PCR; TCRdb's copy has only in-frame clones and lacks some. The repertoire consists of some 250,000 clones, with around 92% occurring once and the leading ten covering 0.5% to 0.65%. The sequencing here drew on peripheral blood, taken 28 days after the second AZD1222 dose. The receptors derive from an adult who received the AZD1222 COVID-19 vaccine.

V usage is TRBV27 and J usage is TRBJ2-1; 8 nucleotides agree with TRBD2. Germline CDR1 is MNHEY and CDR2 is SMNVEV (reference sequence). Germline trimming cut 5 bases from V and 5 bases from J; bases unmatched to any gene: 11. This CDR3 region has 16 residues. In DNA, the CDR3 is TGTGCCAGCAGTCCCACCGGGAGGGGCCTCAACAATGAGCAGTTCTTC. Protein sequence: CASSPTGRGLNNEQFF.

V gene TRBV5-1 combines with J gene TRBJ2-7; D is possibly TRBD1 or TRBD2 (5 bases each). CDR3 length equals 13 residues. The germline gives CDR1 SGHRS, CDR2 YFSETQ. Deletions cut 5 bases from V and 4 bases from J, with 13 bases between. CDR3 protein: CASSRRDHYEQYF. The CDR3, as DNA: TGCGCCAGCAGTCGACGGGACCATTACGAGCAGTACTTC.

This clone was found once. The chain has TRBV18 and TRBJ1-5; tentatively, D is TRBD1 (5 bases). The V and J ends lost 6 bases and 0 bases respectively, with 9 bases between them. This CDR3 is built from 14 residues. The germline V gene has CDR1 KGHSH and CDR2 LQKENI. CDR3 DNA sequence: TGTGCCAGCTCGGATACAGGTAGCAATCAGCCCCAGCATTTT. This translates into CASSDTGSNQPQHF.

In regard to this clone: The same CDR3 arises from other DNA sequences in this sample as well. The rearrangement links TRBV12-3 or TRBV12-4 to TRBJ2-7; maybe TRBD1 (5 bases). The CDR3 totals 12 residues. V was cut by 6 bases and J by 4 bases, with 10 bases left in between. The CDR3 sequence is CASSPSGYEQYF. The DNA of the CDR3 is TGTGCCAGCAGCCCCTCAGGGTACGAGCAGTACTTC.

V gene TRBV7-2 combines with J gene TRBJ1-2; 7 nucleotides line up with TRBD1. V lost 5 bases, J lost 2 bases, and 11 bases stayed unmatched. The CDR3 runs 16 residues. From germline, CDR1 is SGHTA and CDR2 FQGNSA. The CDR3 sequence: CASSTRRGALNYGYTF. The CDR3 DNA reads TGTGCCAGCAGCACACGCAGGGGGGCTCTAAACTATGGCTACACCTTC.

The CDR3 DNA sequence: TGTGCCATCAGTGCAACGGGAGATGGCTACACCTTC. It encodes CAISATGDGYTF. The chain joins TRBV10-3 to TRBJ1-2; no firm D call. V dropped 4 bases and J dropped 6 bases, with 9 bases sitting between them. This CDR3 contains 12 residues. Germline V gene data show CDR1 as ENHRY and CDR2 as SYGVKD.

The CDR3 sequence: CAWSPQVINEKLFF. The CDR3 DNA reads as TGTGCCTGGAGTCCCCAGGTGATTAATGAAAAACTGTTTTTT. The chain recombines TRBV30 with TRBJ1-4; D unclear. This CDR3 spans 14 amino acids. The germline V gene has CDR1 GTSNPN and CDR2 SVGIG (reference sequence). Trimming left V 2 bases short and J 4 bases short, with 11 bases between.

The chain combines TRBV14 with TRBJ2-3, with D unresolved. The germline V and J ends were trimmed by 0 bases and 5 bases, with 6 bases remaining between them. The CDR3 is made up of 13 amino acids. Germline CDR1 reads SGHDN; CDR2 reads FVKESK. CDR3: CASSQESGDTQYF. CDR3 DNA: TGTGCCAGCAGCCAAGAGTCCGGAGATACGCAGTATTTT.

J is TRBJ1-2 and V is TRBV5-6, with TRBD1 as a possible D gene (6 bases). With 2 bases removed from V and 2 bases from J, the gap between germline ends came to 10 bases. Germline V lookup: CDR1 SGHDT, CDR2 YYEEEE. CDR3 length: 14 amino acids. In DNA form, the CDR3 reads TGTGCCAGCAGCTTTGGCCAGGGGAACTATGGCTACACCTTC. Its protein product is CASSFGQGNYGYTF.

A single count supports this clone. This sequence joins TRBV19 and TRBJ1-1; 9 positions match TRBD1. Trimming took 5 bases from V and 0 from J; bases not matched to a gene: 4. The CDR3 contains 15 residues. CDR1 is LNHDA, CDR2 SQIVND, per germline (reference sequence). This chain's CDR3 is CASSPGTGLNTEAFF. CDR3 bases: TGTGCCAGTAGTCCAGGGACAGGGCTGAACACTGAAGCTTTCTTT.

The chain recombines TRBV28 with TRBJ1-1; D is unclear. Germline CDR1 is MDHEN and CDR2 is SYDVKM. Trimming shortened V by 2 bases and J by 4 bases, and 5 bases separated the two germline ends. CDR3 size: 12 residues. The CDR3 DNA sequence: TGTGCCAGCAGTTTACGGACCACTGAAGCTTTCTTT. It encodes CASSLRTTEAFF.

The gene calls are TRBV7-3 and TRBJ2-3; 9 bases align to TRBD2. The CDR3 contains 15 residues. V lost 5 bases to trimming and J lost 6 bases; unmatched junction nucleotides: 9. From germline, CDR1 is SGHTA and CDR2 FQGTGA. The CDR3 protein is CASSPAGGYLDTQYF. The CDR3 DNA sequence: TGTGCCAGCAGCCCAGCGGGGGGTTACCTCGATACGCAGTATTTT.

This chain connects TRBV5-1 to TRBJ1-2; a weak D match, TRBD1 (5 bases). Looked up from germline, CDR1 is SGHRS and CDR2 is YFSETQ. This CDR3 has 15 amino acids. The V end was cut by 4 bases, the J end by 4 bases, with 17 bases between. CDR3 amino acids: CASSPDLGLLYGYTF. In DNA form, the CDR3 reads TGCGCCAGCAGCCCGGATTTGGGACTACTCTATGGCTACACCTTC.

The chain uses TRBV10-3 and TRBJ1-2; the match to TRBD1 covers 11 bases. The trim removed 5 bases at V and 5 bases at J, leaving 4 bases unmatched. Germline V gene data show CDR1 as ENHRY and CDR2 as SYGVKD. The CDR3 covers 14 residues. CDR3 coding DNA: TGTGCCATCAGTACCGGGACAGGGGGTTATGGCTACACCTTC. It is translated as CAISTGTGGYGYTF.

V gene TRBV6-6 combines with J gene TRBJ2-1; D is tentatively TRBD1 or TRBD2 (6 bases each). The ends were cut back, 2 bases at V and 10 bases at J, with 12 bases in the middle. This CDR3 is 13 amino acids long. From germline, CDR1 is MNHNY and CDR2 SVGAGI (reference sequence). The CDR3 protein is CASSYTTGREQFF. The CDR3 nucleotides read TGTGCCAGCAGTTACACTACAGGGAGGGAGCAGTTCTTC.

V is TRBV27 and J is TRBJ2-7, with D possibly TRBD2 on 5 matching bases. This CDR3 comprises 15 residues. Looked up from germline, CDR1 is MNHEY and CDR2 is SMNVEV (reference sequence). Deletions cut 4 bases from V and 3 bases from J, with 16 bases between. CDR3 amino acids: CASSSGLGAYYEQYF. The CDR3 DNA reads as TGTGCCAGCAGTTCCGGACTTGGAGCCTACTACGAGCAGTACTTC.

This clone has only a few counts. V is TRBV7-2 and J is TRBJ1-6; 9 bases align to TRBD1. The V gene's germline CDR1 is SGHTA and CDR2 FQGNSA. The CDR3 loop spans 18 amino acids. V was clipped by 1 base and J by 10 bases; unmatched bases: 14. The CDR3 region is CASSLVRTQGQGNSPLHF. The CDR3 bases are TGTGCCAGCAGCTTAGTCCGGACCCAAGGACAGGGGAACTCACCCCTCCACTTT.

The chain carries TRBV6-4 and TRBJ1-3; D gene unclear. Germline CDR1 reads MRHNA; CDR2 reads SNTAGT. The CDR3 is made up of 17 amino acids. Trimming cost V 0 bases and J 1 base, with 13 bases left between them. CDR3 DNA sequence: TGTGCCAGCAGTGACTCGAAGAAGGGAGGATCTGGAAACACCATATATTTT. Its translation: CASSDSKKGGSGNTIYF.

V gene TRBV29-1 combines with J gene TRBJ1-2, with D perhaps matching TRBD1 (6 bases). The CDR3 length is 13 residues. The V end was cut by 4 bases, the J end by 4 bases, with 13 bases between. Germline CDR1 is SQVTM and CDR2 is ANQGSEA. The CDR3 sequence: CSVATRQAYGYTF. In DNA, the CDR3 is TGCAGCGTTGCTACGAGACAGGCCTATGGCTACACCTTC.